The following is a T cell receptor beta chain sequence with its context. About 0.5 to 1 ug RNA was reverse transcribed with random hexamers. Across 54 Vbeta and 13 Jbeta, immunoSEQ multiplex PCR amplified TCR beta CDR3. TCRdb re-called the immunoSEQ multiplex PCR reads through MiXCR, storing one row per CDR3 protein. The table lists around 99,000 distinct CDR3 sequences, about 96% of them singletons, with 0.096% in the top ten. V gave up 3 bases and J gave up 7 bases, with 7 bases separating them. CDR3 length: 11 amino acids. Germline CDR1 and CDR2: SQVTM and ANQGSEA. The data were obtained in a study of CD8 T cells in Susac syndrome. Sequencing of TCR beta was undertaken in CD8+ and CD4+ T cells derived from blood. While serving as controls, healthy donors were matched for age and sex. Negative isolation yielded CD4+ and CD8+ T cells, and FACS enriched TEMRA cells.

The sequence came from a human donor in good health. The V and J genes are TRBV29-1 and TRBJ2-1, with unresolved D. Sequenced sample: CD4+ T cells from PBMCs. In DNA form, the CDR3 reads TGCAGCGTTGATCGGGCGAATGAGCAGTTCTTC. It encodes CSVDRANEQFF.